This T cell receptor beta chain was profiled in a study of blood T cell repertoires in COVID-19. Study information: PBMCs, B-cell-depleted T cells, or T cells provided the cDNA or gDNA that made up the material.

Per the study methods: Reference gene primers were amplified, and this amplification served to estimate nucleated cell counts. Profiled with immunoSEQ multiplex PCR; TCRdb holds only in-frame clones, not every one. The V and J calls and the clone size are those of that table, but D and trimming were determined from the DNA. The sample contains roughly 410,000 clones, 89% of which appear only once. The sequence was collected from a woman aged 40 to 50 with COVID-19, enrolled during active disease. The sequenced material came from peripheral blood.

The CDR3 bases are TGTGCCTGGAGTTCCGGGACATTCGCTAATGAAAAACTGTTTTTT. Its protein product is CAWSSGTFANEKLFF. The V call is TRBV30, the J call TRBJ1-4; TRBD1 might be the D (6 bases). Between the trimmed V and J ends, which lost 2 bases and 3 bases, there was a span of 13 bases. This CDR3 is 15 amino acids long. The germline CDR1 and CDR2 sequences are GTSNPN and SVGIG (reference sequence).